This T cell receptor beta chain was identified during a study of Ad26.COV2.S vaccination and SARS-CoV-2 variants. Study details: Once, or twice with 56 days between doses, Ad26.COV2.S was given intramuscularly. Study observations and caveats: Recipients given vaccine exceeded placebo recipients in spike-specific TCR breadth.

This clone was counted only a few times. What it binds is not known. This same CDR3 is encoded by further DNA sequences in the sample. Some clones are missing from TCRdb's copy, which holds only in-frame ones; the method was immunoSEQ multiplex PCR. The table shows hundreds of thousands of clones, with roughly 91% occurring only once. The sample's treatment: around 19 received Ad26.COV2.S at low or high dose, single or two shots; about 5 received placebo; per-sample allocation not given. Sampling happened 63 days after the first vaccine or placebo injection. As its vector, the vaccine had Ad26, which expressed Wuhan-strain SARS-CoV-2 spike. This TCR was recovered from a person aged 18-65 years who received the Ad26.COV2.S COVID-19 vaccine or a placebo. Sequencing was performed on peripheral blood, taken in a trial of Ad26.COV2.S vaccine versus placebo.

The CDR3 is CASSYLQGNTEAFF. CDR3 nucleotide sequence: TGTGCCAGCAGTTACCTACAAGGGAACACTGAAGCTTTCTTT. The J gene is TRBJ1-1, the V gene TRBV6-5; D gene unclear. Per germline, CDR1 MNHEY and CDR2 SVGAGI. This CDR3 is built from 14 residues. Trimming left V 2 bases short and J 1 base short, with 8 bases between.